This TCR beta chain was identified during a study of response to subunit inactivated influenza vaccine. Findings of the study overall: Each seasonal influenza vaccination recruits few new T cells, the authors suggested.

TCRdb used MiXCR to reprocess the RT-PCR reads, holding one entry per CDR3 protein. The table lists roughly 570,000 distinct CDR3 sequences, 13% of them singletons, with under 15% in the top ten. Note on this clonotype: Its antigen remains unknown.

The CDR3 is 14 residues long. The germline gives CDR1 MGHRA, CDR2 YSYEKL. V lost 0 bases and J 5 bases, leaving 8 bases between the germline ends. The clonotype originates from a man aged 45-60 years who received an inactivated influenza vaccine. The chain has TRBV4-1 and TRBJ2-1; D is perhaps TRBD1 or TRBD2 (5 bases each). Sequencing was performed on PBMCs from blood, taken 40 to 50 days after vaccination. The CDR3: CASSQEGPNNEQFF. Written as DNA, the CDR3 is TGCGCCAGCAGCCAAGAGGGACCAAACAATGAGCAGTTCTTC.